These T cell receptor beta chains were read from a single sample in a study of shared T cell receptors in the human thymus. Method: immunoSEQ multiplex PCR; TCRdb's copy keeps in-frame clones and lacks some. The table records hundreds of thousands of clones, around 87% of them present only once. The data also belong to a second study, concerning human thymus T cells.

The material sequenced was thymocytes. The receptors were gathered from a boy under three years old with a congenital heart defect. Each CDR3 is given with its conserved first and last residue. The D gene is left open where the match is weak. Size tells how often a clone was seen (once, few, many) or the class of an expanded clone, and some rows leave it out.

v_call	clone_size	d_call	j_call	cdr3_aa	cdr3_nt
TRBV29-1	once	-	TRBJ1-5	CSVAPDYSNQPQHF	TGCAGCGTTGCCCCAGATTATAGCAATCAGCCCCAGCATTTT
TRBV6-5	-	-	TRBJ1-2	CASSSVITGNYGYTF	TGTGCCAGCAGTTCTGTAATCACAGGGAACTATGGCTACACCTTC
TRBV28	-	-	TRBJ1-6	CASSLRGGVMNSPLHF	TGTGCCAGCAGTTTAAGGGGGGGGGTAATGAATTCACCCCTCCACTTT
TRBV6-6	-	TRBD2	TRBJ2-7	CASTQPKGGRVSEQYF	TGTGCCAGCACTCAACCAAAGGGCGGGAGGGTGTCTGAGCAGTACTTC
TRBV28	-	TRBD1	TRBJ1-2	CASSLCNRDRGRGNYGYTF	TGTGCCAGCAGTTTATGCAATAGGGACAGGGGGAGAGGTAACTATGGCTACACCTTC
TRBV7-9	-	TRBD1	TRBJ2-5	CASSLALQGAKTQYF	TGTGCCAGCAGCTTAGCGCTACAGGGGGCGAAGACCCAGTACTTC
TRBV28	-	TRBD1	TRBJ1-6	CATRTGYNSPLHF	TGTGCCACCAGGACAGGGTATAATTCACCCCTCCACTTT
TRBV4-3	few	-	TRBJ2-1	CASSQEASCNEQFF	TGCGCCAGCAGCCAAGAGGCTAGTTGCAATGAGCAGTTCTTC
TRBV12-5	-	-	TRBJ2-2	CASGLCGPSGSGELFF	TGTGCTAGTGGTTTGTGTGGGCCGTCGGGGTCCGGGGAGCTGTTTTTT
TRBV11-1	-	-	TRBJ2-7	CASSRGTPSPSYEQYF	TGTGCCAGCAGCCGGGGGACCCCGTCCCCCTCCTACGAGCAGTACTTC
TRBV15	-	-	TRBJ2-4	CATSTTGILAKNIQYF	TGTGCCACCAGCACTACAGGGATCCTAGCCAAAAACATTCAGTACTTC
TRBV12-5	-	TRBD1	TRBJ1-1	CASGLYSGTGTFMNTEAFF	TGTGCTAGTGGTCTCTACTCCGGGACAGGGACCTTTATGAACACTGAAGCTTTCTTT
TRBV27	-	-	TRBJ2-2	CASTLNSNILNTGELFF	TGTGCCAGCACCTTAAATAGTAATATCCTGAACACCGGGGAGCTGTTTTTT
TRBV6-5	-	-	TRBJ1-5	CASSRGDQPQHF	TGTGCCAGCAGTCGGGGTGATCAGCCCCAGCATTTT
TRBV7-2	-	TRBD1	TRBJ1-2	CASSSGTGANYGYTF	TGTGCCAGCAGCTCCGGGACAGGGGCTAACTATGGCTACACCTTC
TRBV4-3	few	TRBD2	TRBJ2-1	CASSQESGGHYNEQFF	TGCGCCAGCAGCCAAGAGAGCGGGGGGCATTACAATGAGCAGTTCTTC
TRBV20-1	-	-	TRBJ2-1	CSGASYNEQFF	TGCAGTGGAGCCTCCTACAATGAGCAGTTCTTC
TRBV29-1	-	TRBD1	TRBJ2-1	CSVPPPGQGAGGEQFF	TGCAGCGTTCCTCCGCCGGGACAGGGGGCTGGTGGTGAGCAGTTCTTC
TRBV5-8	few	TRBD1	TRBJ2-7	CASSSPGQGYEQYF	TGTGCCAGCAGCTCACCGGGACAGGGTTACGAGCAGTACTTC
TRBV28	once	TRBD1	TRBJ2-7	CASSSRGLGYEQYF	TGTGCCAGCAGTTCCAGGGGGCTTGGCTACGAGCAGTACTTC
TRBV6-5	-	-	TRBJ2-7	CASSYSNRAYEQYF	TGTGCCAGCAGTTACTCTAACAGAGCCTACGAGCAGTACTTC
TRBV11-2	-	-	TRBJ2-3	CASSFRGRTQYF	TGTGCCAGCAGCTTTAGGGGCAGAACGCAGTATTTT
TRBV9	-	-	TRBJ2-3	CASSAVTRDTQYF	TGTGCCAGCAGCGCCGTGACTAGAGATACGCAGTATTTT
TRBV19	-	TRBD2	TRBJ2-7	CASSVTSGSSYEQYF	TGTGCCAGTAGCGTGACTAGCGGGAGTTCCTACGAGCAGTACTTC
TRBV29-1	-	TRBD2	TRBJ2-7	CSVVIAGDNEQYF	TGCAGCGTTGTTATAGCGGGGGATAACGAGCAGTACTTC
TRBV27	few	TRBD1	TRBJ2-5	CASSGGTGGKTQYF	TGTGCCAGCAGTGGCGGGACAGGGGGCAAGACCCAGTACTTC
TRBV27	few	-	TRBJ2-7	CASSHRQAYEQYF	TGTGCCAGCAGCCACCGACAGGCCTACGAGCAGTACTTC
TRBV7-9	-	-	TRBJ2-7	CASIPDSEIEKTYEQYF	TGTGCCAGCATCCCGGACAGCGAAATTGAAAAAACCTACGAGCAGTACTTC
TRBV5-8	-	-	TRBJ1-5	CASSFEGGRNRRQPQHF	TGTGCCAGCAGCTTCGAGGGAGGGAGAAATAGGAGACAGCCCCAGCATTTT